Listed below are T cell receptor beta chains from one sample, sequenced in a study of T cell repertoires in cytomegalovirus infection. TCRdb re-called the reads through MiXCR, storing one row per CDR3 protein. The sample contains around 740,000 distinct CDR3 sequences, roughly 36% of which appear only once. The sample taken for sequencing was PBMCs. All receptors come from a human donor in good health (CMV status not recorded). Some clones in this sample may be carry-over from other donors' samples. Both conserved end residues are part of each CDR3. D genes are given only for firm matches. Clone size appears in some rows only: once, few, many, or a class for an expanded clone.

TGTGCCAGCAGCTTAGGTCCAGGGATAGCCAAAAACATTCAGTACTTC,CASSLGPGIAKNIQYF,many,.,TRBJ2-4,TRBV7-8
TGTGCCAGCAGTCCACTAGCGGGACCTCCCGACGGGGAGCTGTTTTTT,CASSPLAGPPDGELFF,few,TRBD2,TRBJ2-2,TRBV12-3/TRBV12-4
TGTGCCAGCAGTTTGATAACAGGGAAACACTACGAGCAGTACTTC,CASSLITGKHYEQYF,few,.,TRBJ2-7,TRBV28
TGTGCCAGCAGTTTGGACGTAGGGCGGATGGAGCAGTACTTC,CASSLDVGRMEQYF,few,.,TRBJ2-7,TRBV6-2/TRBV6-3
TGTGCCAGCAGTTACTCGGCAGGGAACGAGCAGTACTTC,CASSYSAGNEQYF,.,.,TRBJ2-7,TRBV6-5
TGTGCCAGCAGCTTGTCCTCCCTCGGAGTTGAGACCCAGTACTTC,CASSLSSLGVETQYF,once,.,TRBJ2-5,TRBV11-2
TGCAGTGCTAGGGCGGGGGGGGGTGATGAGCAGTTCTTC,CSARAGGGDEQFF,.,TRBD2,TRBJ2-1,TRBV20-1
TGTGCCAGCAGCTCCCGTATGGATCTTCACAATGAGCAGTTCTTC,CASSSRMDLHNEQFF,.,.,TRBJ2-1,TRBV7-2
TGTGCCAGCGGGCCCGGGACAGGGATCAACAATGAGCAGTTCTTC,CASGPGTGINNEQFF,.,TRBD1,TRBJ2-1,TRBV6-1
TGCAGTGCTCCCGTTAGCGAGACCCAGTACTTC,CSAPVSETQYF,.,.,TRBJ2-5,TRBV20-1
TGTGCCAGCAGCTTATCTGGAGTCTCTGGAAACACCATATATTTT,CASSLSGVSGNTIYF,many,.,TRBJ1-3,TRBV11-3
TGCAGTGCTATCGGACAATGGGGCACTGAAGCTTTCTTT,CSAIGQWGTEAFF,.,.,TRBJ1-1,TRBV20-1
TGTGCCAGCAGCCAAGAGGGCTGGGCGAACACTGAAGCTTTCTTT,CASSQEGWANTEAFF,few,.,TRBJ1-1,TRBV3-1
TGTGCCAGCAGCTTGTATGGGACTAGCAGATCCGAGCAGTACTTC,CASSLYGTSRSEQYF,.,TRBD2,TRBJ2-7,TRBV5-6
TGTGCCAGCAGCTTGTTCCCAGGGGATTCTAGCACAGATACGCAGTATTTT,CASSLFPGDSSTDTQYF,many,.,TRBJ2-3,TRBV5-4
TGTGCCAGCTCACCACAGAGAAGCGGGGGGGCGTCCTACAATGAGCAGTTCTTC,CASSPQRSGGASYNEQFF,.,TRBD2,TRBJ2-1,TRBV18
TGTGCCACCCAGGGGGGCAGCCAAGAGACCCAGTACTTC,CATQGGSQETQYF,few,.,TRBJ2-5,TRBV10-3
TGTGCCAGCAGCCGGACAGACACAACTAATGAAAAACTGTTTTTT,CASSRTDTTNEKLFF,few,.,TRBJ1-4,TRBV27
TGCAGTGCCCCTGGACAGCTTGAAGCTTTCTTT,CSAPGQLEAFF,few,.,TRBJ1-1,TRBV20-1
TGTGCCAGCAGCCCCCGCTGGCGGGAGGGCCGGGGTGAGCAGTTCTTC,CASSPRWREGRGEQFF,.,TRBD2,TRBJ2-1,TRBV7-8
TGCAGTTCTAGAGTTGGCGGGGGCAAAGAGACCCAGTACTTC,CSSRVGGGKETQYF,.,.,TRBJ2-5,TRBV20-1
TGTGCCAGCAGGTGTTGGGTGGATGGTTTTGGAAAACTGTTTTTT,CASRCWVDGFGKLFF,few,.,TRBJ1-4,TRBV5-4
TGTGCCAGCAGCTTAGTCTCGGGTCTCAATTCACCCCTCCACTTT,CASSLVSGLNSPLHF,.,.,TRBJ1-6,TRBV7-8
TGTGCCAGCAGCTGGAAAAACAGGGAACAGCCCCAGCATTTT,CASSWKNREQPQHF,many,.,TRBJ1-5,TRBV7-2
TGTGCCAGCAGACAGGGTTATCTCTATGGCTACACCTTC,CASRQGYLYGYTF,many,.,TRBJ1-2,TRBV6-2/TRBV6-3
TGCGCCAGCAGCACCCTGAGGGGACAGACTAAGAACACTGAAGCTTTCTTT,CASSTLRGQTKNTEAFF,.,TRBD1,TRBJ1-1,TRBV5-1
TGTGCCAACAGACCAGCGGGGGGGCCCACCGGGGAGCTGTTTTTT,CANRPAGGPTGELFF,.,TRBD2,TRBJ2-2,TRBV12-3/TRBV12-4
TGTGCCAGCTCACCAAGAGGGATCGACGAGCAGTACTTC,CASSPRGIDEQYF,.,.,TRBJ2-7,TRBV18
TGTGCCAGCAGTTTATGGGCGGGCTCTTCGTCCCACACAGATACGCAGTATTTT,CASSLWAGSSSHTDTQYF,.,.,TRBJ2-3,TRBV27
TGTGCCAGCAGCCCCGTTTCGTCGCGGGGAAGAGCGGATACGCAGTATTTT,CASSPVSSRGRADTQYF,few,.,TRBJ2-3,TRBV7-2
TGCAGTGCTAGTTCCAGGGCCCTCTACGAGCAGTACTTC,CSASSRALYEQYF,.,.,TRBJ2-7,TRBV20-1
TGTGCCAGCAGGGGAACGGGCCGATCGTTCAATGAGCAGTTCTTC,CASRGTGRSFNEQFF,.,.,TRBJ2-1,TRBV6-8
TGTGCCAGCAGTTTTTCCCAGGGGCCCCCTGTAGAGACCCAGTACTTC,CASSFSQGPPVETQYF,.,.,TRBJ2-5,TRBV6-1
TGTGCCAGTAGTATTGACGGGACCTCCTACAATGAGCAGTTCTTC,CASSIDGTSYNEQFF,few,.,TRBJ2-1,TRBV19
TGTGCCAGCAGTGAAATCCGCAGATCCAATCAGCCCCAGCATTTT,CASSEIRRSNQPQHF,.,.,TRBJ1-5,TRBV6-1
TGCGCCAGCAGCCAAGATCGAAGCGGGGGGGCCGGAGATACGCAGTATTTT,CASSQDRSGGAGDTQYF,.,TRBD2,TRBJ2-3,TRBV4-1
TGTGCCAGCAGTGAAGCGATTTACAGCAATCAGCCCCAGCATTTT,CASSEAIYSNQPQHF,.,.,TRBJ1-5,TRBV2
TGTGCCAGCAGTTTCAGGGTGGCGAACACTGAAGCTTTCTTT,CASSFRVANTEAFF,.,.,TRBJ1-1,TRBV28
TGTGCCACCAGTGATTCGTCCGGGACACACCGTCAGCCCCAGCATTTT,CATSDSSGTHRQPQHF,.,.,TRBJ1-5,TRBV24-1
TGTGCCAGCAGTTCCGCAACGGGCCTAGGGGGCACAGATACGCAGTATTTT,CASSSATGLGGTDTQYF,.,.,TRBJ2-3,TRBV28
TGTGCCAGCAGCCAGAGTACGAGAGGCTACACCTTC,CASSQSTRGYTF,once,.,TRBJ1-2,TRBV5-6
TGTGCTAGCAGCCCCGCGAGCAGCGGGGCCACGCAGTATTTT,CASSPASSGATQYF,.,TRBD2,TRBJ2-3,TRBV7-7
TGTGCCAGCAGTCCAATAGGGCCCCAGCATTTT,CASSPIGPQHF,.,.,TRBJ1-5,TRBV28
TGTGCCAGCAGCTTAGATCCAGGGGTTGTTTCACCCCTCCACTTT,CASSLDPGVVSPLHF,few,.,TRBJ1-6,TRBV11-2
TGTGCCAGCAGCTTAGTTAGTAGGGTTGCAGGGGGGAACACTGAAGCTTTCTTT,CASSLVSRVAGGNTEAFF,once,TRBD1,TRBJ1-1,TRBV7-8